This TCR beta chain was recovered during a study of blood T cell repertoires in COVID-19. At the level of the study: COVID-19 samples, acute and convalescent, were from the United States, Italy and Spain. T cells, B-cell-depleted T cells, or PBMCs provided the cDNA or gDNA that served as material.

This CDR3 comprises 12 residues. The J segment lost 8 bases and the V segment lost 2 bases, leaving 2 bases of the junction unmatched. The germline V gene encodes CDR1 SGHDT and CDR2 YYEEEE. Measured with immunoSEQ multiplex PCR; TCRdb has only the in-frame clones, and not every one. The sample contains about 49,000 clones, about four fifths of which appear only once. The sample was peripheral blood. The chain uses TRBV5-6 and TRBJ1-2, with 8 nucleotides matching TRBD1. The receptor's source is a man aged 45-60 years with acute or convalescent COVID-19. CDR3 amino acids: CASSFDRGGYTF. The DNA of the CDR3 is TGTGCCAGCAGCTTCGACAGGGGAGGCTACACCTTC.